This T cell receptor beta chain emerged from a study of molecular identifiers for immune sequencing clone quantification. Using 10%, 30% or 50% RNA, naive CD8 libraries were derived from around 20,000 to 1,000,000 sorted cells. Based on a CD8+CD4-CCR7+CD45RA+ profile, naive CD8 T cells were sorted. Broader study findings: Identical barcode-sharing TCR molecules could lead to underestimated sizes for highly expanded clones.

Generation of bulk TCR libraries relied on previously described methods and listed TCR primers. From the PCR reads, TCRdb called clonotypes with MiXCR, one entry per CDR3 protein. The table lists fewer than 350,000 distinct CDR3 sequences, roughly a quarter of them singletons. The germline gives CDR1 SGDLS, CDR2 YYNGEE. This CDR3 is 15 amino acids long. Trimming removed 0 bases at V and 2 bases at J, with 10 bases between. Many counts were recorded for this clonotype. Its specificity is unknown. The sequencing input was naive CD8+ T cells from blood, with Jurkat cell RNA spiked in. Documented subset: FACS-sorted CD8+CD4-CCR7+CD45RA+ naive T cells. This chain uses TRBV9 with TRBJ2-3; D possibly corresponds to TRBD2 (6 bases). This TCR was recovered from a human donor in good health. Some libraries in this study had Jurkat cell RNA spiked in. The CDR3 is CASSVGDFNTDTQYF. The CDR3 DNA sequence: TGTGCCAGCAGCGTAGGGGACTTCAACACAGATACGCAGTATTTT. The full variable domain, in which reference TRBV9 and TRBJ2-3 provide the parts outside the CDR3, is DSGVTQTPKHLITATGQRVTLRCSPRSGDLSVYWYQQSLDQGLQFLIQYYNGEERAKGNILERFSAQQFPDLHSELNLSSLELGDSALYFCASSVGDFNTDTQYFGPGTRLTVL.